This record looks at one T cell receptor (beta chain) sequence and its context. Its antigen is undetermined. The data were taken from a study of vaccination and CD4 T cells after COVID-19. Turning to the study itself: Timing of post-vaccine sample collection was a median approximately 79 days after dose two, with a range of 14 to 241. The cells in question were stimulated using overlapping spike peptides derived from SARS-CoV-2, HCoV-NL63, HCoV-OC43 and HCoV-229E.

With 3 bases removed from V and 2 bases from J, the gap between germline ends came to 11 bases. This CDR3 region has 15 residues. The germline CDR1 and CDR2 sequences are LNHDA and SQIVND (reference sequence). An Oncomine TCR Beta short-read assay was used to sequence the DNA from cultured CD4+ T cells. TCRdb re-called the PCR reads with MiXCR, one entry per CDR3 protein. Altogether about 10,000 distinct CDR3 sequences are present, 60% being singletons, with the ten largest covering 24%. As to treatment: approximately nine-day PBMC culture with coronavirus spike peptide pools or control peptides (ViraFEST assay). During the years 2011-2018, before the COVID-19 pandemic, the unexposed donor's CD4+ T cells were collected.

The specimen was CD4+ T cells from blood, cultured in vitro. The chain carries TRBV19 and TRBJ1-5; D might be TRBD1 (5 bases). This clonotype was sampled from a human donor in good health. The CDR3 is CASSIRGRGNQPQHF. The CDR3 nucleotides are TGTGCCAGTAGTATCAGAGGCAGGGGCAATCAGCCCCAGCATTTT.